The 21 T cell receptor beta chains reported below all come from one sample, sequenced in a study of cytomegalovirus exposure and HLA in healthy donors. 60 Vbeta and 13 Jbeta primers were used in PCR. TCRdb's table, derived via immunoSEQ multiplex PCR, lists solely in-frame clones and lacks some. This table holds 85,000 to 100,000 clones, around 77% found once. Sequencing was performed on PBMCs. Source of these receptors: a man between 45 and 60 years old in good health and CMV-seropositive.

The chain links TRBV5-1 to TRBJ1-3, with D perhaps TRBD1 (5 bases). This CDR3 comprises 16 residues. The V gene lost 0 bases and the J gene lost 0 bases, with 10 bases spanning the gap. Germline CDR1 reads SGHRS; CDR2 reads YFSETQ. CDR3 sequence: CASSLERGSSGNTIYF. CDR3 in DNA: TGCGCCAGCAGCTTGGAACGGGGGAGCTCTGGAAACACCATATATTTT. The variable domain in full, completed from reference TRBV5-1 and TRBJ1-3, reads KAGVTQTPRYLIKTRGQQVTLSCSPISGHRSVSWYQQTPGQGLQFLFEYFSETQRNKGNFPGRFSGRQFSNSRSEMNVSTLELGDSALYLCASSLERGSSGNTIYFGEGSWLTVV.

CDR3 sequence: CASSAARTGSNEKLFF. CDR3 DNA sequence: TGTGCCAGCTCAGCCGCTCGGACAGGATCTAATGAAAAACTGTTTTTT. The chain combines TRBV18 with TRBJ1-4; TRBD1 matches 7 bases. With V trimmed by 5 bases and J by 3 bases, 9 bases remained unmatched. CDR1 KGHSH and CDR2 LQKENI come from the germline V gene. CDR3 length: 16 amino acids.

This chain uses TRBV9 with TRBJ1-1; the D is unclear. CDR3 length equals 14 residues. With 0 bases removed from V and 4 bases from J, the gap between germline ends came to 10 bases. Germline CDR1 reads SGDLS; CDR2 reads YYNGEE. The CDR3 loop is CASSVGGLGTEAFF. The DNA for the CDR3 is TGTGCCAGCAGCGTAGGCGGGTTGGGCACTGAAGCTTTCTTT.

This chain joins TRBV28 and TRBJ1-3; no clear D gene. Trimming left V 11 bases short and J 2 bases short, with 10 bases between. The CDR3 spans 12 residues. The germline gives CDR1 MDHEN, CDR2 SYDVKM. For the CDR3, the DNA is TGTGCCGCCTGGAGAACTGGAAACACCATATATTTT. This sequence encodes CAAWRTGNTIYF.

The chain joins TRBV14 to TRBJ2-1, with D maybe TRBD2 (6 bases). The V end lost 1 base, the J end lost 4 bases, and 11 bases lay between the germline ends. Germline V gene data show CDR1 as SGHDN and CDR2 as FVKESK. This CDR3 contains 15 residues. The CDR3 spells CASSQVAGSYNEQFF. The CDR3 coding sequence is TGTGCCAGCAGCCAAGTCGCGGGGTCGTACAATGAGCAGTTCTTC.

This chain links TRBV5-1 with TRBJ2-3, with 11 nucleotides matching TRBD2. V lost 6 bases, J lost 6 bases, and 9 bases stayed unmatched. CDR1 is SGHRS and CDR2 is YFSETQ in the germline V gene. This CDR3 has 15 amino acids. The CDR3 coding sequence is TGCGCCAGCACTCCGAGTAGCGGGGGGGCTGATACGCAGTATTTT. Translation: CASTPSSGGADTQYF.

This chain joins TRBV4-2 and TRBJ1-3; TRBD2 might be the D (6 bases). The DNA end is a closer match to TRBJ2-2, so the J assignment may be wrong. The germline CDR1 and CDR2 sequences are LGHNA and YNFKEQ. CDR3 length: 13 amino acids. The CDR3 region is CASSPSVTGELFF. CDR3 bases: TGTGCCAGCAGCCCTAGCGTCACCGGGGAGCTGTTTTTT.

The CDR3 coding sequence is TGCGCCAGCAGCTTAGACCGGGACAGGGGAAACATTCAGTACTTC. As protein: CASSLDRDRGNIQYF. V and J are TRBV5-1 and TRBJ2-4; 10 bases map to TRBD1. Germline trimming cut 2 bases from V and 6 bases from J; bases unmatched to any gene: 5. Germline-derived CDR1 and CDR2 are SGHRS and YFSETQ. This CDR3 comprises 15 residues.

The chain combines TRBV7-6 with TRBJ2-5, with 15 bases fitting TRBD2. Germline V gene lookup returns CDR1 SGHVS and CDR2 FNYEAQ. The V segment lost 5 bases and the J segment 4 bases; nucleotides outside the gene matches: 8. The CDR3 length is 17 residues. The CDR3 reads CASSAAGLAGGGETQYF. Written as DNA, the CDR3 is TGTGCCAGCAGCGCCGCGGGACTAGCGGGGGGCGGAGAGACCCAGTACTTC.

The gene calls are TRBV5-4 and TRBJ1-6; 7 bases agree with TRBD1. This CDR3 spans 15 amino acids. Germline V gives CDR1 SGHNT, CDR2 YYREEE (reference sequence). V was pared by 2 bases and J by 9 bases, with 8 bases of the junction left unmatched. DNA for the CDR3: TGTGCCAGCAGCTTTACTGACAGGGTGGCTTCACCCCTCCACTTT. The encoded protein is CASSFTDRVASPLHF.

The V and J genes are TRBV9 and TRBJ1-1; D is undetermined. V was pared by 4 bases and J by 2 bases, with 9 bases between. The CDR3 is 13 residues long. In germline, CDR1 is SGDLS, CDR2 YYNGEE. The CDR3 nucleotides are TGTGCCAGCAGCCCGGCGGAAAACACTGAAGCTTTCTTT. Translated, it gives CASSPAENTEAFF.

Here the CDR3 reads CASSQFRSYGYTF. CDR3 DNA sequence: TGTGCCAGCAGCCAATTTAGGAGCTATGGCTACACCTTC. The genes are TRBV5-6 and TRBJ1-2; D gene unclear. Germline CDR1 is SGHDT and CDR2 is YYEEEE. V shed 4 bases and J shed 4 bases, with 11 bases lying between them. The CDR3 extends over 13 amino acids.

The CDR3, as DNA: TGTGCCAGCAGCCAGGGCAGGGACACTGAAGCTTTCTTT. Translated, it gives CASSQGRDTEAFF. The rearrangement links TRBV4-2 to TRBJ1-1; tentatively, D is TRBD1 (5 bases). Germline V gene lookup returns CDR1 LGHNA and CDR2 YNFKEQ. V lost 3 bases, J lost 3 bases, and 8 bases lay in between. The CDR3 extends over 13 amino acids.

The V gene is TRBV11-2, the J gene TRBJ1-6, with 7 bases matching TRBD1. This CDR3 spans 17 amino acids. Unmatched junction bases numbered 7, after V lost 5 bases and J lost 0 bases. The germline CDR1 and CDR2 sequences are SGHAT and FQNNGV. The CDR3 is CASSGKTGSSYNSPLHF. DNA of the CDR3: TGTGCCAGCAGCGGGAAGACAGGGAGCTCCTATAATTCACCCCTCCACTTT.

The V gene is TRBV19, the J gene TRBJ1-5; maybe TRBD1 (6 bases). The length of the CDR3 is 15 residues. Germline assignment: CDR1 LNHDA and CDR2 SQIVND (reference sequence). The V gene lost 3 bases and the J gene lost 9 bases, with 18 bases spanning the gap. CDR3 bases: TGTGCCAGTAGTATGATAAACAGGGAAGAACCGCCCCAGCATTTT. This translates into CASSMINREEPPQHF. The full variable domain, in which reference TRBV19 and TRBJ1-5 provide the parts outside the CDR3, is DGGITQSPKYLFRKEGQNVTLSCEQNLNHDAMYWYRQDPGQGLRLIYYSQIVNDFQKGDIAEGYSVSREKKESFPLTVTSAQKNPTAFYLCASSMINREEPPQHFGDGTRLSIL.

The J gene is TRBJ1-3, the V gene TRBV7-6; D gene ambiguous. Looked up from germline, CDR1 is SGHVS and CDR2 is FNYEAQ. The CDR3 has 15 residues. Trimming removed 3 bases from V and 0 bases from J, with 9 bases in between. The CDR3 sequence is CASSLAAPSGNTIYF. The CDR3 DNA follows: TGTGCCAGCAGCTTGGCCGCTCCCTCTGGAAACACCATATATTTT.

V is TRBV2 and J is TRBJ2-2, with D perhaps TRBD1 (5 bases). Germline values: CDR1 SNHLY, CDR2 FYNNEI. V was clipped by 6 bases and J by 8 bases, with 13 bases between them. The CDR3 covers 13 residues. As DNA, the CDR3 is TGTGCCAGCAGGGACACACCTATGGGGGAGCTGTTTTTT. Protein sequence: CASRDTPMGELFF.

To note about this clone: One end of the junction fails to match germline, which may point to a read error. The chain combines TRBV10-3 with TRBJ1-2, with 7 bases fitting TRBD1. The length of the CDR3 is 14 residues. Germline lookup yields CDR1 ENHRY and CDR2 SYGVKD. The CDR3 DNA is TGTGCCATCAGTGAAGGGGGCGCGTACTATGGCTACCCCTTC. This codes for CAISEGGAYYGYPF.

The chain has TRBV15 and TRBJ1-1, with D unresolved. The germline V gene has CDR1 LNHNV and CDR2 YYDKDF (reference sequence). This CDR3 region has 14 residues. V dropped 0 bases and J dropped 0 bases, with 5 bases sitting between them. CDR3 coding DNA: TGTGCCACCAGCAGAGATCCGGTGAACACTGAAGCTTTCTTT. It encodes CATSRDPVNTEAFF.

The chain couples TRBV28 to TRBJ1-2, with unresolved D. Trimming took 5 bases from V and 4 from J, leaving 8 bases between them. The germline V gene has CDR1 MDHEN and CDR2 SYDVKM. The CDR3 has 12 amino acids. CDR3 region: CASSPGSYGYTF. CDR3 nucleotides: TGTGCCAGCAGTCCTGGTAGCTATGGCTACACCTTC.

With respect to this clone: The sample holds other DNA sequences that translate to the same CDR3. V usage is TRBV6-1 and J usage is TRBJ1-5; a weak D match, TRBD1 (5 bases). Trimming left V 4 bases short and J 3 bases short, with 7 bases between. The germline CDR1 and CDR2 sequences are MNHNS and SASEGT. The CDR3 covers 13 residues. The CDR3 coding sequence is TGTGCCAGCAGTGGACAGATCAATCAGCCCCAGCATTTT. Residues: CASSGQINQPQHF.